The clone carrying this T cell receptor (beta chain) has a handful of counts. Antigen: not known. The sort gate was single viable CD3+CD4+CD8-CD45RO+ cells for memory CD4+ T cells. CMV serostatus came from serum IgG against pp150, pp28, p38, p52. Germline V gene lookup returns CDR1 SGHRS and CDR2 YFSETQ. The ends were cut back, 6 bases at V and 0 bases at J, with 9 bases in the middle. CDR3 size: 13 residues. This entry belongs to a study of memory CD4+ T cells and cytomegalovirus serostatus. Across the whole study: Healthy Belgian adult donors included about nine CMV-positive and 24 CMV-negative people. Study findings and constraints: Of around 160 reported CMV TCRbeta sequences, some 67 were found in memory CD4+ repertoires.

The data were produced by immunoSEQ multiplex PCR, yet TCRdb's version contains in-frame clones alone and is incomplete. The sample holds fewer than 90,000 clones; around 82% are singletons and the top ten take 2.5% to 3%. The sample was memory CD4+ T cells from blood. V and J are TRBV5-1 and TRBJ1-1; TRBD1 might be the D (5 bases). This clonotype originated in an adult in good health and CMV-seropositive. Written as DNA, the CDR3 is TGCGCCAGCACAGGGCAGGTGAACACTGAAGCTTTCTTT. This codes for CASTGQVNTEAFF.